The rows below give T cell receptor beta chains drawn from one sample of a study of CD8+CD57+ T cells in acquired aplastic anemia. TCRdb recomputed calls from the reads with MiXCR, one row per CDR3 protein. The sample holds 200,000 to 250,000 distinct CDR3 sequences, approximately 45% seen once. The sequencing input was sorted CD4+, CD8+, or CD8+CD57+ T cells (not recorded which) from PBMCs. The receptors derive from a human donor with aplastic anemia. Each CDR3 is given with its conserved first and last residue. D genes are given only for firm matches. Not every row has a clone size; where given, it reads once, few, many or a size class.

j_gene: TRBJ1-4; v_gene: TRBV4-1; d_gene: NA; abundance: NA; CDR3nt: TGCGCCAGCAGCCAAGTGTGGAGGAGGGATGAGAAACTGTTTTTT; CDR3aa: CASSQVWRRDEKLFF
j_gene: TRBJ1-1; v_gene: TRBV30; d_gene: NA; abundance: few; CDR3nt: TGTGCCTGGAGCGGGACGAACACTGAAGCTTTCTTT; CDR3aa: CAWSGTNTEAFF
j_gene: TRBJ1-5; v_gene: TRBV24-1; d_gene: TRBD1; abundance: medium-sized; CDR3nt: TGTGCCCCCACAGGGGGCGGGCAGCCCCAGCATTTT; CDR3aa: CAPTGGGQPQHF
j_gene: TRBJ1-1; v_gene: TRBV5-7; d_gene: NA; abundance: many; CDR3nt: TGTGCCAGCAGTTTAGCAGGGATTTGGACTGAAGCTTTCTTT; CDR3aa: CASSLAGIWTEAFF
j_gene: TRBJ1-1; v_gene: TRBV7-3; d_gene: NA; abundance: NA; CDR3nt: TGTGCCAGTAAGGCGGGGACTGAAGCTTTCTTT; CDR3aa: CASKAGTEAFF
j_gene: TRBJ2-1; v_gene: TRBV12-5; d_gene: NA; abundance: many; CDR3nt: TGTGCTAGTGGTCGCAGTCTGGGGAGTCACAATGAGCAGTTCTTC; CDR3aa: CASGRSLGSHNEQFF
j_gene: TRBJ2-2; v_gene: TRBV6-5; d_gene: TRBD2; abundance: NA; CDR3nt: TGTGCCAGCAGTTACTCTAGTTGGGCTAGCGGGAGGCTTTACACCGGGGAGCTGTTTTTT; CDR3aa: CASSYSSWASGRLYTGELFF
j_gene: TRBJ2-7; v_gene: TRBV7-4; d_gene: NA; abundance: NA; CDR3nt: TGTGCCAGCAGCCCCCATCGGACAGAGGACTACGAGCAGTGCTTC; CDR3aa: CASSPHRTEDYEQCF
j_gene: TRBJ1-5; v_gene: TRBV12-3/TRBV12-4; d_gene: TRBD1; abundance: NA; CDR3nt: TGTGCCAGCAGCCCGACAGGGTTCGGTCAGCCCCAGCATTTT; CDR3aa: CASSPTGFGQPQHF
j_gene: TRBJ2-7; v_gene: TRBV5-4; d_gene: TRBD2; abundance: NA; CDR3nt: TGTGCCAGCAGCCGACTAGCGGGGGGAGGCGAGCAGTACTTC; CDR3aa: CASSRLAGGGEQYF
j_gene: TRBJ2-3; v_gene: TRBV7-3; d_gene: TRBD2; abundance: NA; CDR3nt: TGTGCCAGCAGCGGCACCCTAGCGGGAGGCCTAGATGAGCAGTATTTT; CDR3aa: CASSGTLAGGLDEQYF
j_gene: TRBJ2-7; v_gene: TRBV15; d_gene: TRBD1; abundance: NA; CDR3nt: TGTGCCACAGGACAGGAGATCTCCTACGAGCAGTACTTC; CDR3aa: CATGQEISYEQYF
j_gene: TRBJ1-2; v_gene: TRBV2; d_gene: NA; abundance: many; CDR3nt: TGTGCCAGCAGTGGCTCGAGATTGTACTTC; CDR3aa: CASSGSRLYF
j_gene: TRBJ2-7; v_gene: TRBV29-1; d_gene: TRBD2; abundance: NA; CDR3nt: TGCAGCGTTGAAGGCCCCGGGACTACCTCCTACGAGCAGTACTTC; CDR3aa: CSVEGPGTTSYEQYF
j_gene: TRBJ1-1; v_gene: TRBV9; d_gene: NA; abundance: many; CDR3nt: TGTGCCAGCAAAAAAGGAACTGAAGCTTTCTTT; CDR3aa: CASKKGTEAFF
j_gene: TRBJ2-7; v_gene: TRBV12-3/TRBV12-4; d_gene: TRBD1; abundance: many; CDR3nt: TGTGCCAGCAGGTCCGGGACAGGGCGGACCGCGTACGAGCAGTACTTC; CDR3aa: CASRSGTGRTAYEQYF
j_gene: TRBJ2-1; v_gene: TRBV6-5; d_gene: NA; abundance: few; CDR3nt: TGTGCCAGCAGTTACCGCGGAAACTACCCCCCTAATGGTGAGCAGTTCTTC; CDR3aa: CASSYRGNYPPNGEQFF
j_gene: TRBJ2-1; v_gene: TRBV10-1; d_gene: TRBD2; abundance: many; CDR3nt: TGCGCCAGCAGTGAGTCGTTGAAAGCGGGAGGGCCCTCTAATGAGCAGTTCTTC; CDR3aa: CASSESLKAGGPSNEQFF
j_gene: TRBJ2-2; v_gene: TRBV19; d_gene: NA; abundance: NA; CDR3nt: TGTGCCAGTAGTATTGGGGTCACCGGGGAGCTGTTTTTT; CDR3aa: CASSIGVTGELFF
j_gene: TRBJ2-7; v_gene: TRBV10-3; d_gene: TRBD2; abundance: NA; CDR3nt: TGTGCCACCGTGGGGGGGGGAAGAAGCTCCTACGAGCAGTACTTC; CDR3aa: CATVGGGRSSYEQYF
j_gene: TRBJ2-6; v_gene: TRBV12-3/TRBV12-4; d_gene: TRBD1; abundance: NA; CDR3nt: TGTGCCAGCATCTGGGGCAGGGGGCGCGACGTCCTGACTTTC; CDR3aa: CASIWGRGRDVLTF
j_gene: TRBJ1-3; v_gene: TRBV11-2; d_gene: TRBD1; abundance: NA; CDR3nt: TGTGCCAGCAGCCATTTCTATTGGGACAGTCAAAACACCATATATTTT; CDR3aa: CASSHFYWDSQNTIYF
j_gene: TRBJ1-2; v_gene: TRBV12-3/TRBV12-4; d_gene: NA; abundance: once; CDR3nt: TGTGCTAGTGGTTTAGCCGGAATCTATGGCTACACCTTC; CDR3aa: CASGLAGIYGYTF
j_gene: TRBJ1-1; v_gene: TRBV19; d_gene: NA; abundance: NA; CDR3nt: TGTGCCAGTAGTATAGATCCGGGACGTAAGAACACTGAAGCTTTCTTT; CDR3aa: CASSIDPGRKNTEAFF
j_gene: TRBJ2-1; v_gene: TRBV5-1; d_gene: NA; abundance: many; CDR3nt: TGCGCCAGCAGCTTGGCCAGCGTGGACAATGAGCAGTTCTTC; CDR3aa: CASSLASVDNEQFF
j_gene: TRBJ2-3; v_gene: TRBV2; d_gene: TRBD2; abundance: few; CDR3nt: TGTGCCAGCAGCTTGGGTGGACTAGCGGGGGGGAGGAGGGATACGCAGTATTTT; CDR3aa: CASSLGGLAGGRRDTQYF
j_gene: TRBJ1-4; v_gene: TRBV7-4; d_gene: TRBD1; abundance: NA; CDR3nt: TGTGCCAGCAGCCCCCGACAGGGCGAGCCTAATGAAAAACTGTTTTTT; CDR3aa: CASSPRQGEPNEKLFF
j_gene: TRBJ2-3; v_gene: TRBV7-9; d_gene: NA; abundance: NA; CDR3nt: TGTGCCAGCAGTATACTAGGGGGGGGCCTCGACAATGAGCAGTATTTT; CDR3aa: CASSILGGGLDNEQYF
j_gene: TRBJ2-7; v_gene: TRBV12-3/TRBV12-4; d_gene: TRBD2; abundance: NA; CDR3nt: TGTGCCAGCACCGAGGGACTAGCGGGTACCGAGCAGTACTTC; CDR3aa: CASTEGLAGTEQYF
j_gene: TRBJ2-5; v_gene: TRBV25-1; d_gene: NA; abundance: few; CDR3nt: TGTGCCAGCAGTTCTTTCGGGGAGCAGCAAGAGACCCAGTACTTC; CDR3aa: CASSSFGEQQETQYF
j_gene: TRBJ2-3; v_gene: TRBV10-3; d_gene: NA; abundance: NA; CDR3nt: TGTGCCATCAGTGCGGGCAGGTCCACAGATACGCAGTATTTT; CDR3aa: CAISAGRSTDTQYF
j_gene: TRBJ1-2; v_gene: TRBV18; d_gene: NA; abundance: few; CDR3nt: TGTGCCAGCTCACCGTACCGGGAAAATATCTATGGCTACACCTTC; CDR3aa: CASSPYRENIYGYTF
j_gene: TRBJ2-1; v_gene: TRBV25-1; d_gene: TRBD2; abundance: once; CDR3nt: TGTGCCAGCTCACCCATCACTAGCGGGAGGATCCAGAGCTCCTACAATGAGCAGTTCTTC; CDR3aa: CASSPITSGRIQSSYNEQFF
j_gene: TRBJ2-2; v_gene: TRBV19; d_gene: TRBD1; abundance: NA; CDR3nt: TGTGCCAGTAGGCCCGGGACAGCACTAACCGGGGAGCTGTTTTTT; CDR3aa: CASRPGTALTGELFF
j_gene: TRBJ2-7; v_gene: TRBV12-3/TRBV12-4; d_gene: TRBD1; abundance: few; CDR3nt: TGTGCCAGCACCCCGACAGGGAGCTACGAGCAGTACTTC; CDR3aa: CASTPTGSYEQYF
j_gene: TRBJ1-1; v_gene: TRBV5-1; d_gene: NA; abundance: NA; CDR3nt: TGCGCCAGCAGCCAGAGAGGGTTTGGAGCTTTCTTT; CDR3aa: CASSQRGFGAFF
j_gene: TRBJ1-2; v_gene: TRBV27; d_gene: NA; abundance: few; CDR3nt: TGTGCCAGCAGTTTATCAGTGGGGGCGGGGGGCTACACCTTC; CDR3aa: CASSLSVGAGGYTF
j_gene: TRBJ1-1; v_gene: TRBV29-1; d_gene: NA; abundance: many; CDR3nt: TGCAGCGTTGTAGAGAACACTGAAGCTTTCTTT; CDR3aa: CSVVENTEAFF
j_gene: TRBJ2-3; v_gene: TRBV6-2/TRBV6-3; d_gene: TRBD1; abundance: many; CDR3nt: TGTGCCAGCAGAGGGACAGGGGACACAGATACGCAGTATTTT; CDR3aa: CASRGTGDTDTQYF
j_gene: TRBJ2-3; v_gene: TRBV2; d_gene: NA; abundance: NA; CDR3nt: TGTGCCAGCCTCCGGGTCCTGCAGTATTTT; CDR3aa: CASLRVLQYF
j_gene: TRBJ2-1; v_gene: TRBV2; d_gene: NA; abundance: NA; CDR3nt: TGTGCCAGCAGTACCGGGACTAAGGGGGATGAGCAGTTCTTC; CDR3aa: CASSTGTKGDEQFF
j_gene: TRBJ1-3; v_gene: TRBV6-6; d_gene: NA; abundance: few; CDR3nt: TGTGCCAGCAGTTACGGGCAGAAGACTGGAAACACCATATATTTT; CDR3aa: CASSYGQKTGNTIYF
j_gene: TRBJ1-1; v_gene: TRBV28; d_gene: NA; abundance: many; CDR3nt: TGTGCCAGCAGTTTACAGGGTCCTGAAGCTTTCTTT; CDR3aa: CASSLQGPEAFF
j_gene: TRBJ2-2; v_gene: TRBV5-1; d_gene: NA; abundance: NA; CDR3nt: TGTGCCAGCAGTGGGTCAAGGAACACCGGGGAGCTGTTTTTT; CDR3aa: CASSGSRNTGELFF
j_gene: TRBJ1-2; v_gene: TRBV2; d_gene: NA; abundance: NA; CDR3nt: TGTGCCAGCAGGGGGGGGACCGAAGAGAGCTACACCTTC; CDR3aa: CASRGGTEESYTF
j_gene: TRBJ2-7; v_gene: TRBV6-1; d_gene: NA; abundance: few; CDR3nt: TGTGCCAGCACCGGCAGAGGGACACGCGGTTCCTACGAGCAGTACTTC; CDR3aa: CASTGRGTRGSYEQYF
j_gene: TRBJ1-2; v_gene: TRBV13; d_gene: TRBD1; abundance: NA; CDR3nt: TGTGCCAGCAGCGGACAGGGGGTAGGTGGCTATGGCTACACCTTC; CDR3aa: CASSGQGVGGYGYTF
j_gene: TRBJ1-6; v_gene: TRBV9; d_gene: TRBD1; abundance: many; CDR3nt: TGTGCCAGCAGCGTGGGGGAGGGGGCGTATTTGAATTCACCCCTCCACTTT; CDR3aa: CASSVGEGAYLNSPLHF